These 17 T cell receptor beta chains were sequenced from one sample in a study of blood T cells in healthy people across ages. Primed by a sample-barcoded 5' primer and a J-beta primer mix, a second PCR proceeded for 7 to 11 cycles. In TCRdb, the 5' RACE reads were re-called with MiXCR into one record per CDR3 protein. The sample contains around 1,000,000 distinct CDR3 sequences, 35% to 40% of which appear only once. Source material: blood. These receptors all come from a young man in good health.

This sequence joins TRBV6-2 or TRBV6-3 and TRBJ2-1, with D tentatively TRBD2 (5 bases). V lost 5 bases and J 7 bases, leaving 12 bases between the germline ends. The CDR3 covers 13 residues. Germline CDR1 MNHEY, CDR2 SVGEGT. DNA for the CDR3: TGTGCCAGCAGTCTTAACGAGGGTAATGAGCAGTTCTTC. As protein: CASSLNEGNEQFF.

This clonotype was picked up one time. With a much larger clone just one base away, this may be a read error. This CDR3 reads CSVEAETQYF. The DNA of the CDR3 is TGCAGCGTTGAAGCAGAGACCCAGTACTTC. V usage is TRBV29-1 and J usage is TRBJ2-5, with D unresolved. The CDR3 sequence is 10 residues long. Germline values: CDR1 SQVTM, CDR2 ANQGSEA. Trimming pared 1 base from V and 4 bases from J, leaving 1 base between.

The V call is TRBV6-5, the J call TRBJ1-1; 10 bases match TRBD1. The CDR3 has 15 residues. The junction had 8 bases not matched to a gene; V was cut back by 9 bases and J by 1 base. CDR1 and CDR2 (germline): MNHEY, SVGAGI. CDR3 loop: CASTPRDRGNTEAFF. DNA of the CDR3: TGTGCCAGTACACCTCGGGACAGGGGGAACACTGAAGCTTTCTTT.

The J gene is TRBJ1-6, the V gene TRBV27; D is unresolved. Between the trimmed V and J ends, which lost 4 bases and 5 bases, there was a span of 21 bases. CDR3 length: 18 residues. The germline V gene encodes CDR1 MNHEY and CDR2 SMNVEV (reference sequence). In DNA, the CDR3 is TGTGCCAGCAGTTGGACCGGGCCAGACACAAACGATAATTCACCCCTCCACTTT. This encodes CASSWTGPDTNDNSPLHF.

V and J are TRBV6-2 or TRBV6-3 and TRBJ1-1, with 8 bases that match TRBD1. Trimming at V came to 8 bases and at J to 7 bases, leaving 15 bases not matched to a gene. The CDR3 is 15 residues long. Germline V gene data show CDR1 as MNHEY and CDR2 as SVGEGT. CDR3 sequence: CASRLYFRGQGEAFF. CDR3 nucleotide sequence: TGTGCCAGCCGTTTGTACTTCAGGGGGCAAGGTGAAGCTTTCTTT.

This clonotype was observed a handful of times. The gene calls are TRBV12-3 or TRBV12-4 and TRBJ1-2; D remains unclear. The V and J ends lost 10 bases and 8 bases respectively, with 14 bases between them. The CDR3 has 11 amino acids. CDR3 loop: CATHAPKGYTF. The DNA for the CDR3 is TGTGCCACCCATGCCCCGAAAGGCTACACCTTC.

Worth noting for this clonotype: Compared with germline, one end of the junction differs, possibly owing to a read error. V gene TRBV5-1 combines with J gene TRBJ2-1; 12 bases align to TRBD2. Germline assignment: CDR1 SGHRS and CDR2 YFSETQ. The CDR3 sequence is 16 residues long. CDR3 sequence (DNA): TGCGCCAGCAGCTCCCCAGCTAGCGGGGGGGACAAGGAGCAGTTCTTC. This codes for CASSSPASGGDKEQFF.

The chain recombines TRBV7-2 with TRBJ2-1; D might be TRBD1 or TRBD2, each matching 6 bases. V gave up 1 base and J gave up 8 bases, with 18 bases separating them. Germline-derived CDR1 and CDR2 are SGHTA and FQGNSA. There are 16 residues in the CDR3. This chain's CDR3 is CASSLVGGQDQDEQFF. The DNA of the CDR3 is TGTGCCAGCAGCTTAGTAGGGGGGCAGGATCAGGATGAGCAGTTCTTC.

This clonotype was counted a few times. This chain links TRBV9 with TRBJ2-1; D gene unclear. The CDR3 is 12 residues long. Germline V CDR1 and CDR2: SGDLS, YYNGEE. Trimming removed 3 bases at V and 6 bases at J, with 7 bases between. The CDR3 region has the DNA TGTGCCAGCAGCGCAACACCCAATGAGCAGTTCTTC. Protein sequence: CASSATPNEQFF.

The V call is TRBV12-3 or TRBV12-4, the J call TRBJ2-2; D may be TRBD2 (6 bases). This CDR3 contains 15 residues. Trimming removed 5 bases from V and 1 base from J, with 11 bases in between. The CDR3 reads CASSRVGGNTGELFF. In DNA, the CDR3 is TGTGCCAGCAGTCGCGTCGGGGGGAACACCGGGGAGCTGTTTTTT.

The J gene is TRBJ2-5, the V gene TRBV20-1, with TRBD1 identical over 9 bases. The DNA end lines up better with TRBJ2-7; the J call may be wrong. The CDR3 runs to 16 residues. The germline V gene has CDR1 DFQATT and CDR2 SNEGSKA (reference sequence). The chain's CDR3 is CSASVYPRDRVYEQYF. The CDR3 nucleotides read TGCAGTGCCTCCGTTTACCCCCGGGACAGGGTCTACGAGCAGTACTTC.

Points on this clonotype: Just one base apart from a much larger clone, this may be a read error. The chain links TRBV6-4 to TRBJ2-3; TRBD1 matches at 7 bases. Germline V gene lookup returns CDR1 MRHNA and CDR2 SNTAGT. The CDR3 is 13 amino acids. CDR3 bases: TGTGCCTGCAGTGGACAGGGCACAGATACGCAGTATTTT. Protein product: CACSGQGTDTQYF.

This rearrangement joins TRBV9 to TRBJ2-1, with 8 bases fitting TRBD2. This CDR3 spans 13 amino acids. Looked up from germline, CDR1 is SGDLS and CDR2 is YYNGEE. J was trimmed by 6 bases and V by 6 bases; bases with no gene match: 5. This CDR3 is CASTSGGLNEQFF. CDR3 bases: TGTGCCAGCACCTCGGGGGGGCTCAATGAGCAGTTCTTC.

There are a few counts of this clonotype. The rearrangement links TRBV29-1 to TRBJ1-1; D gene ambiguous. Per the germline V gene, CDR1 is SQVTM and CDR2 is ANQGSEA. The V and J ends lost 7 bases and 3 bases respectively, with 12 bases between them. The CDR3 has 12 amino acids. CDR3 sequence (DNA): TGCAGCGCTGATTCGGACTACACTGAAGCTTTCTTT. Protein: CSADSDYTEAFF.

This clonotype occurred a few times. The CDR3 nucleotides are TGTGCTAGTGGCCAGGTCTTTTACGAGCAGTACTTC. Translation: CASGQVFYEQYF. The chain couples TRBV12-5 to TRBJ2-7; D is uncertain. Germline V gene sequence: CDR1 LGHNT, CDR2 FRNRAP. This CDR3 contains 12 residues. V was cut by 6 bases and J by 4 bases, with 10 bases left in between.

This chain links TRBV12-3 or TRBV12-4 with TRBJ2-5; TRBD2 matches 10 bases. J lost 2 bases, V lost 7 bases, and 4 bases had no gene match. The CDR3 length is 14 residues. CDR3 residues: CASNETSGQETQYF. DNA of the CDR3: TGTGCCAGCAATGAGACTAGCGGGCAAGAGACCCAGTACTTC.

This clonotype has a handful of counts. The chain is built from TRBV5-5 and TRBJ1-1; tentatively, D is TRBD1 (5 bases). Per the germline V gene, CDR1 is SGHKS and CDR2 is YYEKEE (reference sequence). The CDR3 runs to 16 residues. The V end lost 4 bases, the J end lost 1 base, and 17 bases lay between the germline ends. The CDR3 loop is CASSPVAGGGNTEAFF. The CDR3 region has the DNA TGTGCCAGCAGCCCGGTCGCGGGGGGAGGGAACACTGAAGCTTTCTTT. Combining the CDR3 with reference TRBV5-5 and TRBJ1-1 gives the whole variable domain DAGVTQSPTHLIKTRGQQVTLRCSPISGHKSVSWYQQVLGQGPQFIFQYYEKEERGRGNFPDRFSARQFPNYSSELNVNALLLGDSALYLCASSPVAGGGNTEAFFGQGTRLTVV.